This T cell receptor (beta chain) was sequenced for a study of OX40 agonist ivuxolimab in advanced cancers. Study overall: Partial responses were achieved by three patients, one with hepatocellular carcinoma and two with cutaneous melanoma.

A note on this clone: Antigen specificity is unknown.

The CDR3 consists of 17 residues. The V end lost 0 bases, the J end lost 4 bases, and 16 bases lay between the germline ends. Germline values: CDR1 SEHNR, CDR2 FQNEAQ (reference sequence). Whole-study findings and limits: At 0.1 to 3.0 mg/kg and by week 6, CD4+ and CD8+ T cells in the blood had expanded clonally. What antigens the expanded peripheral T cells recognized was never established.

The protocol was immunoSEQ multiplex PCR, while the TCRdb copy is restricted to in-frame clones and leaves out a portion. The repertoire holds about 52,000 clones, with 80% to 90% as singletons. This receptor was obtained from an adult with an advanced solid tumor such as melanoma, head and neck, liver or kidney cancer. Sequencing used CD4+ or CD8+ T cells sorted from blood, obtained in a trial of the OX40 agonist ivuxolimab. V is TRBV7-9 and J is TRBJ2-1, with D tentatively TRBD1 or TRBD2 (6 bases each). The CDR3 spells CASSLADWGASYNEQFF. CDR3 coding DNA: TGTGCCAGCAGCTTAGCGGATTGGGGGGCCTCATACAATGAGCAGTTCTTC.